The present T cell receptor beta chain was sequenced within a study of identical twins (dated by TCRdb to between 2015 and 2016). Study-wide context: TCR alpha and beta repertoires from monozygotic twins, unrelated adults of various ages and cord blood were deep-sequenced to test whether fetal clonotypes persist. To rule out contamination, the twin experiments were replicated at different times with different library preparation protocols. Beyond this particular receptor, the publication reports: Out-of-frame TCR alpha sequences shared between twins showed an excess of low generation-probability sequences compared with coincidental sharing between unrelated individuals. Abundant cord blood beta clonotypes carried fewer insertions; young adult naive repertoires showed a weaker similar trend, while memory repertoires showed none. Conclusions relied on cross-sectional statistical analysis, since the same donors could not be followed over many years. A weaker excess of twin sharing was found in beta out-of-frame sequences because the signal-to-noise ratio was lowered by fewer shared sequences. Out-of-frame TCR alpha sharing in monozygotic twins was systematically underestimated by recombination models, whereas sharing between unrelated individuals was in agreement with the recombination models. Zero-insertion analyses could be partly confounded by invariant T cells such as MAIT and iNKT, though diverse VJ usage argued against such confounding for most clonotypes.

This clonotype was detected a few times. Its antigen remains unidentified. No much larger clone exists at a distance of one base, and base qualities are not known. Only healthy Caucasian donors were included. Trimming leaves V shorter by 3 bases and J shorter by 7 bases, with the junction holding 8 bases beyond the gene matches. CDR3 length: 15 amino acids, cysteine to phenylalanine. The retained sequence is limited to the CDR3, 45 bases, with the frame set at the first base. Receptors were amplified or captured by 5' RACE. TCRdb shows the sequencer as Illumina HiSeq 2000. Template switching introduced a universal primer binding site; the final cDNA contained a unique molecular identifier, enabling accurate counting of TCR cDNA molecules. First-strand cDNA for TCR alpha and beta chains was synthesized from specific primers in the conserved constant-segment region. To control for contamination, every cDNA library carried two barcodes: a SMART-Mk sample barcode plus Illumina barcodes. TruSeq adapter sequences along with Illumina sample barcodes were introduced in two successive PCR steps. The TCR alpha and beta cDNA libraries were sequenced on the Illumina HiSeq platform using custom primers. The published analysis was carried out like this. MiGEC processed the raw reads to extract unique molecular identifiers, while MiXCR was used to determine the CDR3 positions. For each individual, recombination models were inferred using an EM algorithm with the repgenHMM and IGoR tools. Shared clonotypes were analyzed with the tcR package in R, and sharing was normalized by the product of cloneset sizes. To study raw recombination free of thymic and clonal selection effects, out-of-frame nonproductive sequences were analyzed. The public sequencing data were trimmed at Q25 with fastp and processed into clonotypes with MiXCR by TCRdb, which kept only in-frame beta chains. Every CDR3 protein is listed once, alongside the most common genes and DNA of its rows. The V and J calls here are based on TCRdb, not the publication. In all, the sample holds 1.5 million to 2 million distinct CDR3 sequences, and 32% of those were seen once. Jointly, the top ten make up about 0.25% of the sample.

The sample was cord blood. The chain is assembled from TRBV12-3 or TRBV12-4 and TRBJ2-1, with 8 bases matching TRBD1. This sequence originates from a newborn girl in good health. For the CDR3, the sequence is CASSFLGRGPNEQFF. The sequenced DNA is TGTGCCAGCAGTTTTTTGGGCAGGGGGCCTAATGAGCAGTTCTTC.